This passage covers 8 T cell receptor beta chains from one sample sequenced in a study of beta chain features in type 1 diabetes. Sequenced material consisted of expressed TCRB transcripts (all of the isolated RNA was reverse transcribed). TCRdb's copy holds only in-frame clones and misses some; the assay was immunoSEQ multiplex PCR. This table holds 120,000 to 150,000 clones, under 11% found once. Sequencing was performed on naive CD4+ T cells from blood. The source is a man in his late teens or twenties in good health.

The V call is TRBV2, the J call TRBJ2-5; D is perhaps TRBD2 (5 bases). The V gene lost 6 bases and the J gene lost 5 bases, with 16 bases spanning the gap. This CDR3 is 14 amino acids long. CDR1 is SNHLY, CDR2 FYNNEI, per germline. The CDR3 DNA follows: TGTGCCAGCAGCTTTGGAGGCAGAGCGGAGACCCAGTACTTC. It codes for CASSFGGRAETQYF.

The chain employs TRBV7-8 and TRBJ2-7, with D perhaps matching TRBD1 (6 bases). The V and J ends lost 3 bases and 4 bases respectively, with 13 bases between them. CDR1 is SGHVS, CDR2 FQNEAQ, per germline. This CDR3 contains 14 residues. The CDR3 loop reads CASSFRPGVYEQYF. The CDR3 DNA reads TGTGCCAGCAGCTTTAGACCAGGGGTATACGAGCAGTACTTC.

There are a few counts of this clone. CDR3 sequence reads: CASSQVDNQDEQYF. The CDR3 coding sequence is TGCGCCAGCAGCCAAGTCGACAATCAGGACGAGCAGTACTTC. The rearrangement links TRBV4-1 to TRBJ2-7; D is uncertain. Germline V gene sequence: CDR1 MGHRA, CDR2 YSYEKL. Trimming stripped 1 base from V and 5 bases from J, with 12 bases between. The CDR3 is made up of 14 amino acids.

A few counts support this clone. The chain is built from TRBV7-9 and TRBJ1-4; 9 positions match TRBD1. Losses at the gene ends were 5 bases for V and 6 bases for J; bases not matched to a gene: 7. This CDR3 has 15 amino acids. The germline CDR1 and CDR2 sequences are SEHNR and FQNEAQ (reference sequence). CDR3 region: CASSARDREDEKLFF. The CDR3 DNA reads as TGTGCCAGCAGCGCCCGGGACAGGGAGGATGAAAAACTGTTTTTT.

This clone was picked up many times. The chain joins TRBV4-1 to TRBJ2-6; D is perhaps TRBD1 (6 bases). Germline V gives CDR1 MGHRA, CDR2 YSYEKL. The CDR3 is 17 residues long. Trimming left V 4 bases short and J 2 bases short, with 15 bases between. The CDR3 protein is CASSRQELRPGANVLTF. The CDR3 nucleotides are TGCGCCAGCAGCCGACAGGAGCTTCGGCCTGGGGCCAACGTCCTGACTTTC.

This chain connects TRBV7-8 to TRBJ2-7, with 7 bases that match TRBD1. This CDR3 has 20 amino acids. The J segment lost 4 bases and the V segment lost 4 bases, leaving 25 bases of the junction unmatched. Germline CDR1 reads SGHVS; CDR2 reads FQNEAQ. The CDR3 DNA sequence: TGTGCCAGCAGCTACAGGGGCTACGATAAGAGTACTACCTTTCGTTACGAGCAGTACTTC. As protein: CASSYRGYDKSTTFRYEQYF.

The chain links TRBV5-1 to TRBJ2-5; 7 bases match TRBD1. V shed 0 bases, J shed 4 bases, and the junction held 0 bases outside the gene matches. The CDR3 is 13 residues long. Germline CDR1 SGHRS, CDR2 YFSETQ. The CDR3 sequence is CASSLEGAETQYF. DNA of the CDR3: TGCGCCAGCAGCTTGGAGGGGGCAGAGACCCAGTACTTC.

V usage is TRBV30 and J usage is TRBJ2-1; D is possibly TRBD1 (6 bases). Trimming left V 2 bases short and J 5 bases short, with 13 bases between. The CDR3 has 14 residues. In germline, CDR1 is GTSNPN, CDR2 SVGIG (reference sequence). CDR3 DNA sequence: TGTGCCTGGAGTATTACAGGGAGACACAATGAGCAGTTCTTC. It specifies CAWSITGRHNEQFF.